The rows below give T cell receptor beta chains drawn from one sample of a study of T-cell reconstitution after alpha-beta-depleted transplantation in children. TCRdb passed the PCR reads through MiXCR, listing each CDR3 protein once. In the table there are around 90,000 distinct CDR3 sequences, roughly a sixth of which are singletons. Sequencing was performed on PBMCs, mostly from graft donor cells, taken 180 days after TCRalphabeta/CD19-depleted stem cell transplant. These receptors were taken from a male patient under 10 years old who had a stem cell transplant for acute lymphoblastic leukemia, so the T cells may come from the graft donor. Each CDR3 is given with its conserved first and last residue. The D gene is left open where the match is weak. Only some rows state a clone size, as once, few, many or a class for expanded clones.

>.|.|19|TRBV6-2/TRBV6-3|TRBJ1-5
TGTGCCAGCAGATCCCTCCTACAGGTGCAGAGGGGCAGCAATCAGCCCCAGCATTTT
CASRSLLQVQRGSNQPQHF
>TRBD2|few|14|TRBV20-1|TRBJ2-7
TGCAGTGCTCGCGCGGGGGGGTATTCCTACGAGCAGTACTTC
CSARAGGYSYEQYF
>.|.|18|TRBV10-3|TRBJ2-1
TGTGCCATCACCAAAGCCGGGACTGGCGGGGTCTTACCCGGTGAGCAGTTCTTC
CAITKAGTGGVLPGEQFF
>TRBD1|.|14|TRBV7-9|TRBJ2-7
TGTGCCAGCAGCTTCGAGACAGGGCCCTACGAGCAGTACTTC
CASSFETGPYEQYF
>.|few|16|TRBV6-2/TRBV6-3|TRBJ2-6
TGTGCCGTCCCGGACAGCTCCAACTCTGGGGCCAACGTCCTGACTTTC
CAVPDSSNSGANVLTF
>.|few|13|TRBV24-1|TRBJ1-5
TGTGCCACCAGCCGCGGGGGCAATCAGCCCCAGCATTTT
CATSRGGNQPQHF
>.|.|13|TRBV29-1|TRBJ1-5
TGCAGCGTTGGACCGGCAGACAATCAGCCCCAGCATTTT
CSVGPADNQPQHF
>.|few|13|TRBV10-1|TRBJ2-3
TGCGCCAGCAGTGAAGCCGGAGGCGATACGCAGTATTTT
CASSEAGGDTQYF
>.|few|17|TRBV12-3/TRBV12-4|TRBJ2-1
TGTGCCAGCAGTCCCCAAGCTGGGGCAGGGTGGGGCAATGAGCAGTTCTTC
CASSPQAGAGWGNEQFF
>.|few|14|TRBV6-1|TRBJ2-7
TGTGCCAGCACCGATGCGGGCTACTCCTACGAGCAGTACTTC
CASTDAGYSYEQYF
>TRBD2|.|17|TRBV6-1|TRBJ2-1
TGTGCCAGCAGTGAACAGCCCGGGACTAGCGGGGTGGGTGAGCAGTTCTTC
CASSEQPGTSGVGEQFF
>TRBD1|many|14|TRBV5-1|TRBJ2-3
TGCGCCAGCAGCTCGTCGGGACAGGGGAATACGCAGTATTTT
CASSSSGQGNTQYF
>.|few|13|TRBV12-3/TRBV12-4|TRBJ1-1
TGTGCCAGCAGCCACGGTTCTAACACTGAAGCTTTCTTT
CASSHGSNTEAFF
>TRBD1|many|13|TRBV11-2|TRBJ1-5
TGTGCCAGCAGCACCGGGACAGATCAGCCCCAGCATTTT
CASSTGTDQPQHF
>TRBD2|.|16|TRBV7-2|TRBJ2-7
TGTGCCAGCAGCTCCGCCCAAGGACTAGCAGCCTACGAGCAGTACTTC
CASSSAQGLAAYEQYF